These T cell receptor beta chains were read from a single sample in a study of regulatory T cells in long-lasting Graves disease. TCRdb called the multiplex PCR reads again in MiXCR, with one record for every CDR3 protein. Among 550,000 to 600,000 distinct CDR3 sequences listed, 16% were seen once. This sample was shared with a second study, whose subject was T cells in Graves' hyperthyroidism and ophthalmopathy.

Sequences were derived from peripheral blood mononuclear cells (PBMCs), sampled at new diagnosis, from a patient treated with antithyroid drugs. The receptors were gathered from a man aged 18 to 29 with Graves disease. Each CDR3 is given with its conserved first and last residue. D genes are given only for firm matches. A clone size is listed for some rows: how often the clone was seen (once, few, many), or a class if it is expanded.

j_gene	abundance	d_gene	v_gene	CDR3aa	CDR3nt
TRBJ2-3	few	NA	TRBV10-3	CAISESAASRADTQYF	TGTGCCATCAGTGAGTCTGCGGCTTCGAGGGCAGATACGCAGTATTTT
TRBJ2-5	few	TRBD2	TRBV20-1	CSARDEGLAGVPGGLQETQYF	TGCAGTGCTAGAGACGAGGGGCTAGCGGGAGTTCCTGGGGGCTTACAAGAGACCCAGTACTTC
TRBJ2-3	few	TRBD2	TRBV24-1	CATSLGTSGSDAQYF	TGTGCCACCAGTCTCGGGACTAGCGGTTCAGATGCGCAGTATTTT
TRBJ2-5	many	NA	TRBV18	CASSIDQETQYF	TGTGCCAGCTCAATCGACCAAGAGACCCAGTACTTC
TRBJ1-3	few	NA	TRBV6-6	CASSYSIGGLSGNTIYF	TGTGCCAGCAGTTACTCGATTGGGGGGTTGTCTGGAAACACCATATATTTT
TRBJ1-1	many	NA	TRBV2	CAGTEMNTEAFF	TGTGCCGGGACGGAAATGAACACTGAAGCTTTCTTT
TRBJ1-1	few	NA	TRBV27	CASSLGTHTEAFF	TGTGCCAGCTCTCTAGGGACCCACACTGAAGCTTTCTTT
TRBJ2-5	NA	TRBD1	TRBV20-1	CSAPGQGAGETQYF	TGCAGTGCCCCGGGACAGGGGGCGGGAGAGACCCAGTACTTC
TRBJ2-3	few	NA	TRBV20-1	CSAPKARNTDTQYF	TGCAGTGCTCCGAAAGCGCGTAACACAGATACGCAGTATTTT
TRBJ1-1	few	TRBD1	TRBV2	CASSEQGQANTGAFF	TGTGCCAGCAGTGAACAGGGACAGGCGAACACTGGAGCTTTCTTT
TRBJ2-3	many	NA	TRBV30	CAWSPQDTQYF	TGTGCCTGGAGTCCCCAGGATACGCAGTATTTT
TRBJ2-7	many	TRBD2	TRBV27	CASSKEAGGFGEQYF	TGTGCCAGCAGTAAAGAAGCGGGAGGCTTCGGCGAGCAGTACTTC
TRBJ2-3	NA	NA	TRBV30	CAWRGRESTDTQYF	TGTGCCTGGAGGGGCCGGGAGAGCACAGATACGCAGTATTTT
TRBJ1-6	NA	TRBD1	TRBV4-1	CASSQSQGVESPLHF	TGCGCCAGCAGCCAATCACAGGGGGTGGAATCACCCCTCCACTTT
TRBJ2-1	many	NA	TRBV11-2	CASSPTPVSEQFF	TGTGCCAGCAGTCCTACGCCGGTTAGTGAGCAGTTCTTC
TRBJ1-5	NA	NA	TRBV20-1	CSASQRNQPQHF	TGCAGTGCTAGTCAACGCAATCAGCCCCAGCATTTT